Presented here are 23 T cell receptor beta chains from one specimen sequenced in a study of long-term antiretroviral therapy in people with HIV. Investigators performed immunoSEQ version v3.0 at survey level. Clones were sequenced by immunoSEQ multiplex PCR, and TCRdb holds only the in-frame ones, with some missing. The data contain 15,000 to 20,000 clones, around 74% of them seen just once; the ten biggest clones take up around 8%. Sequenced here: unsorted PBMCs, sampled at the start of antiretroviral therapy. The receptors originated from a man aged 25 to 40 with HIV.

The V gene is TRBV7-8, the J gene TRBJ2-5; D call uncertain. Trimming took 2 bases from V and 4 from J, leaving 11 bases between them. Germline CDR1 is SGHVS and CDR2 is FQNEAQ. The CDR3 totals 14 residues. The CDR3 spells CASSLSSTVETQYF. As DNA, the CDR3 is TGTGCCAGCAGCTTATCATCGACGGTAGAGACCCAGTACTTC.

The chain carries TRBV7-6 and TRBJ2-1; D could derive from TRBD1 or TRBD2 (6 bases each). CDR1 SGHVS and CDR2 FNYEAQ come from the germline V gene. Trimming removed 2 bases at V and 7 bases at J, with 15 bases between. The CDR3 consists of 15 residues. The CDR3 coding sequence is TGTGCCAGCAGCTTATTGAGGGGGGTAGGGAATGAGCAGTTCTTC. Amino acids: CASSLLRGVGNEQFF. Full variable domain (missing parts from reference TRBV7-6 and TRBJ2-1): GAGVSQSPRYKVTKRGQDVALRCDPISGHVSLYWYRQALGQGPEFLTYFNYEAQQDKSGLPNDRFSAERPEGSISTLTIQRTEQRDSAMYRCASSLLRGVGNEQFFGPGTRLTVL.

The gene calls are TRBV25-1 and TRBJ1-1; unclear D gene. The CDR3 extends over 13 amino acids. The V gene lost 6 bases and the J gene lost 4 bases, with 12 bases spanning the gap. The germline V gene encodes CDR1 MGHDK and CDR2 SYGVNS. CDR3 loop: CASSLGSSTEAFF. The DNA of the CDR3 is TGTGCCAGCAGCCTCGGGTCTTCCACTGAAGCTTTCTTT.

The rearrangement links TRBV7-3 to TRBJ2-2; 8 bases are a match to TRBD1. Germline loops: CDR1 SGHTA, CDR2 FQGTGA. This CDR3 has 16 residues. V was clipped by 0 bases and J by 1 base; unmatched bases: 1. CDR3 coding DNA: TGTGCCAGCAGCTTAACTGGGACAGGGAACACCGGGGAGCTGTTTTTT. Encoded protein: CASSLTGTGNTGELFF.

This chain connects TRBV28 to TRBJ2-2, with 9 bases lining up with TRBD2. From germline, CDR1 is MDHEN and CDR2 SYDVKM. CDR3 length: 15 residues. V gave up 6 bases and J gave up 5 bases; unmatched junction bases: 7. In nucleotides, the CDR3 is TGTGCCAGCAGGCCGGGACTAGCAAGGACCGGGGAGCTGTTTTTT. This encodes CASRPGLARTGELFF.

The gene calls are TRBV28 and TRBJ1-1; weak D call: TRBD1 (6 bases). From germline, CDR1 is MDHEN and CDR2 SYDVKM. CDR3 length equals 12 residues. The germline V and J ends were trimmed by 6 bases and 5 bases, with 10 bases remaining between them. The CDR3 reads CASRPDRTEAFF. For the CDR3, the DNA is TGTGCCAGCAGACCGGACAGAACTGAAGCTTTCTTT. The full variable domain, rest sourced from reference TRBV28 and TRBJ1-1, is DVKVTQSSRYLVKRTGEKVFLECVQDMDHENMFWYRQDPGLGLRLIYFSYDVKMKEKGDIPEGYSVSREKKERFSLILESASTNQTSMYLCASRPDRTEAFFGQGTRLTVV.

This chain connects TRBV11-2 to TRBJ2-7; D gene unclear. Germline values: CDR1 SGHAT, CDR2 FQNNGV. This CDR3 comprises 13 residues. V lost 3 bases, J lost 0 bases, and 6 bases lay in between. This chain's CDR3 is CASSLWGSYEQYF. The CDR3 DNA reads TGTGCCAGCAGCTTGTGGGGCTCCTACGAGCAGTACTTC.

The chain couples TRBV4-1 to TRBJ1-5; 9 nucleotides agree with TRBD1. The V and J ends lost 4 bases and 3 bases, in that order; junction bases with no gene match: 4. The CDR3 spans 15 residues. CDR1 is MGHRA, CDR2 YSYEKL, per germline. The CDR3 bases are TGCGCCAGCAGCCTAGGGACAGGGATCAATCAGCCCCAGCATTTT. Protein sequence: CASSLGTGINQPQHF.

This clone showed up just once. The V call is TRBV23-1, the J call TRBJ2-7; possibly TRBD2 for D (5 bases). TRBV23-1 is annotated as an ORF whose role is uncertain. The CDR3 runs to 14 residues. V was trimmed by 3 bases and J by 3 bases, leaving 12 bases between them. The CDR3 DNA reads as TGCGCCAGCAGTCAGGCACGGGGAAACTACGAGCAGTACTTC. Translating it yields CASSQARGNYEQYF.

This chain joins TRBV28 and TRBJ1-1; D is perhaps TRBD1 (6 bases). The CDR3 runs 13 residues. The V gene's germline CDR1 is MDHEN and CDR2 SYDVKM. Trimming removed 8 bases from V and 11 bases from J, with 21 bases in between. CDR3 loop: CASCRTATRVAFF. The CDR3 DNA is TGTGCCAGCTGCCGGACAGCAACAAGGGTGGCTTTCTTT.

This clone was seen only once. The chain links TRBV11-2 to TRBJ1-1; D is ambiguous. Germline V gene sequence: CDR1 SGHAT, CDR2 FQNNGV. The ends were cut back, 2 bases at V and 2 bases at J, with 3 bases in the middle. The CDR3 has 12 residues. Written as DNA, the CDR3 is TGTGCCAGCAGCTTATATAACACTGAAGCTTTCTTT. Protein sequence: CASSLYNTEAFF.

This clone was detected a few times. The V gene is TRBV5-6, the J gene TRBJ2-7, with D perhaps TRBD1 (6 bases). There are 13 residues in the CDR3. The V and J ends lost 3 bases and 1 base respectively, with 8 bases between them. The V gene's germline CDR1 is SGHDT and CDR2 YYEEEE. The CDR3 loop reads CASSSGQSYEQYF. The DNA for the CDR3 is TGTGCCAGCAGCTCCGGACAGTCCTACGAGCAGTACTTC.

This clone was recorded a few times. The chain has TRBV12-5 and TRBJ2-7; a weak D match, TRBD2 (6 bases). CDR3 length: 12 amino acids. The V end was cut by 3 bases, the J end by 4 bases, with 7 bases between. From germline, CDR1 is LGHNT and CDR2 FRNRAP. Here the CDR3 reads CASGLGLYEQYF. CDR3 DNA: TGTGCTAGTGGTTTAGGACTATACGAGCAGTACTTC.

The V gene is TRBV5-1, the J gene TRBJ2-1; perhaps TRBD2 as D (5 bases). The germline V and J ends were trimmed by 4 bases and 7 bases, with 15 bases remaining between them. CDR3 size: 14 residues. Germline V gene sequence: CDR1 SGHRS, CDR2 YFSETQ. As DNA, the CDR3 is TGCGCCAGCAGCCTAGACCAGCCGGGGAATGAGCAGTTCTTC. It codes for CASSLDQPGNEQFF.

The J gene is TRBJ2-1, the V gene TRBV7-2, with D maybe TRBD2 (5 bases). V was clipped by 4 bases and J by 9 bases, with 10 bases between them. This CDR3 is 12 amino acids long. The germline V gene encodes CDR1 SGHTA and CDR2 FQGNSA. CDR3 bases: TGTGCCAGCAGCTCGCTAGCAGTTGAGCAGTTCTTC. Translating gives CASSSLAVEQFF.

The chain uses TRBV10-2 and TRBJ1-1; D is unresolved. The CDR3 loop spans 11 amino acids. Germline assignment: CDR1 WSHSY and CDR2 SAAADI. V lost 7 bases and J lost 3, with 6 bases in between. The CDR3 DNA reads TGCGCCAGCATCGAGGACACTGAAGCTTTCTTT. Its protein product is CASIEDTEAFF.

This clone was picked up one time. The chain uses TRBV14 and TRBJ2-1; 10 nucleotides match TRBD2. V dropped 3 bases and J dropped 2; count of bases not matched to a gene: 10. The germline CDR1 and CDR2 sequences are SGHDN and FVKESK. The length of the CDR3 is 18 residues. The CDR3 protein is CASSQSGRVQSAYNEQFF. CDR3 nucleotides: TGTGCCAGCAGCCAGAGCGGGAGGGTTCAGAGTGCCTACAATGAGCAGTTCTTC.

V is TRBV11-3 and J is TRBJ2-7, with D tentatively TRBD1 (5 bases). V lost 1 base and J lost 2, with 15 bases in between. The CDR3 runs to 16 residues. The germline CDR1 and CDR2 sequences are SGHNT and YENEEA. Here the CDR3 reads CASSLGEDTSAYEQYF. The DNA of the CDR3 is TGTGCCAGCAGCTTAGGTGAGGACACCTCAGCCTACGAGCAGTACTTC.

The CDR3 DNA is TGTGCCAGCAGCACCGGGAGGGTTGAAGGCTCACCCCTCCACTTT. Translation: CASSTGRVEGSPLHF. The V and J genes are TRBV7-2 and TRBJ1-6; unclear D gene. The V and J ends lost 5 bases and 10 bases respectively, with 18 bases between them. From germline, CDR1 is SGHTA and CDR2 FQGNSA. This CDR3 comprises 15 residues.

V gene TRBV19 combines with J gene TRBJ2-6; D is perhaps TRBD2 (5 bases). CDR1 and CDR2 (germline): LNHDA, SQIVND (reference sequence). The CDR3 is 17 amino acids. V was shortened by 11 bases and J by 0 bases, with 20 bases between the two germline ends. CDR3 loop: CAAGPGWVGSGANVLTF. CDR3 nucleotide sequence: TGTGCCGCCGGACCGGGGTGGGTGGGCTCTGGGGCCAACGTCCTGACTTTC.

A single count supports this clone. The chain employs TRBV28 and TRBJ1-2; 7 bases are shared with TRBD1. After removal of 6 bases from V and 8 bases from J, the junction contained 15 bases not matched to a gene. In germline, CDR1 is MDHEN, CDR2 SYDVKM. The CDR3 consists of 15 residues. The CDR3 bases are TGTGCCAGCAGCAACCTCTCTCCGGGACAGTCCGGCTACACCTTC. As protein: CASSNLSPGQSGYTF.

This clone was counted once. V usage is TRBV5-1 and J usage is TRBJ2-5; 8 bases line up with TRBD1. V was pared by 3 bases and J by 3 bases, with 4 bases of the junction left unmatched. The CDR3 is made up of 14 amino acids. Germline CDR1 SGHRS, CDR2 YFSETQ. The chain's CDR3 is CASSSIQGEETQYF. The DNA for the CDR3 is TGCGCCAGCAGCTCGATACAGGGGGAAGAGACCCAGTACTTC.

This chain links TRBV5-1 with TRBJ1-3; the D gene is possibly TRBD1 (6 bases). Germline V gene data show CDR1 as SGHRS and CDR2 as YFSETQ. The CDR3 runs to 15 residues. V was trimmed by 5 bases and J by 0 bases, leaving 12 bases between them. The chain's CDR3 is CASRDRPDSGNTIYF. DNA of the CDR3: TGCGCCAGCAGAGACAGGCCGGACTCTGGAAACACCATATATTTT.